This record concerns one T cell receptor (beta chain) sequence. No antigen is known for it. Germline CDR1 SGHAT, CDR2 FQDESV (reference sequence). V lost 0 bases, J lost 8 bases, and 11 bases lay in between. This CDR3 comprises 14 residues. The entry originates in a study of blood T cells in healthy people across ages. Overall study findings and caveats: With age, beta diversity per million T cells declined roughly linearly, significantly by 40. Samples with more naive T cells showed higher observed beta diversity.

Together with a sample-barcoded 5' primer, a J-beta primer mix was included in a second PCR lasting about 7 to 11 cycles. Each cDNA molecule, via a template-switch adaptor with 12 random nucleotides, was tagged. Using its own MiXCR run on the 5' RACE reads, TCRdb lists one record per CDR3 protein. The sample records 1.5 million to 2 million distinct CDR3 sequences, about two fifths being singletons. Sequencing was carried out using blood. The chain joins TRBV11-1 to TRBJ2-1; the D gene is possibly TRBD2 (5 bases). This receptor was taken from a human donor in good health. In nucleotides, the CDR3 is TGTGCCAGCAGCTTAGCGGGAAAGAGGGATGAGCAGTTCTTC. It codes for CASSLAGKRDEQFF.